Listed below are T cell receptor beta chains from one sample, sequenced in a study of blood T cell repertoires in COVID-19. Profiling relied on immunoSEQ multiplex PCR, and the TCRdb table lists in-frame clones only, not all of them. The sample consists of 45,000 to 60,000 clones, about 89% of them appearing once. Sequencing was done on a sample of peripheral blood. These receptors originate from a human donor in a cohort sampled during active COVID-19. The CDR3 runs from the conserved cysteine through the conserved F or W. Fields, in order: clone size, V gene, J gene, D gene, CDR3 DNA, CDR3 protein. D genes are given only for firm matches. For some rows the clone size is stated as once, few or many, or as a class when expanded; others skip it.

clone_size: -; v_call: TRBV11-2; j_call: TRBJ1-2; d_call: -; cdr3_nt: TGTGCCAGCAGCTTAGCGGGTAACTATGGCTACACCTTC; cdr3_aa: CASSLAGNYGYTF
clone_size: once; v_call: TRBV9; j_call: TRBJ1-2; d_call: TRBD1; cdr3_nt: TGTGCCAGCAGCGCCAGACAGGGGACGAACTATGGCTACACCTTC; cdr3_aa: CASSARQGTNYGYTF
clone_size: few; v_call: TRBV7-9; j_call: TRBJ1-6; d_call: -; cdr3_nt: TGTGCCAGCAGCTTTCGAGGGAACCGATCACCCCTCCACTTT; cdr3_aa: CASSFRGNRSPLHF
clone_size: -; v_call: TRBV15; j_call: TRBJ2-7; d_call: -; cdr3_nt: TGTGCCACCAGCAAGGAGAGCTCCTACGAGCAGTACTTC; cdr3_aa: CATSKESSYEQYF
clone_size: -; v_call: TRBV9; j_call: TRBJ2-2; d_call: -; cdr3_nt: TGTGCCAGCAGCCAGACACTCCTGGGTACCGGGGAGCTGTTTTTT; cdr3_aa: CASSQTLLGTGELFF
clone_size: -; v_call: TRBV15; j_call: TRBJ1-2; d_call: -; cdr3_nt: TGTGCCACCAGCAGAGATCGCAACAGCCTCTATGGCTACACCTTC; cdr3_aa: CATSRDRNSLYGYTF
clone_size: -; v_call: TRBV4-3; j_call: TRBJ2-7; d_call: TRBD1; cdr3_nt: TGCGCCAGCAGCCTCGGACAGGACGCCTACGAGCAGTACTTC; cdr3_aa: CASSLGQDAYEQYF
clone_size: -; v_call: TRBV6-5; j_call: TRBJ1-2; d_call: -; cdr3_nt: TGTGCCAGCAGTTACTCGACGGCAGGGAATTATGGCTACACCTTC; cdr3_aa: CASSYSTAGNYGYTF
clone_size: -; v_call: TRBV6-2/TRBV6-3; j_call: TRBJ2-7; d_call: -; cdr3_nt: TGTGCCAGCAGTAACACCTTAGTGAGGGAGCAGTACTTC; cdr3_aa: CASSNTLVREQYF
clone_size: once; v_call: TRBV29-1; j_call: TRBJ2-2; d_call: -; cdr3_nt: TGCAGCGTGGCCACACCGAACACCGGGGAGCTGTTTTTT; cdr3_aa: CSVATPNTGELFF
clone_size: -; v_call: TRBV11-3; j_call: TRBJ2-1; d_call: -; cdr3_nt: TGTGCCAGCAGCCCGAGACAGCCCGCCAATGAGCAGTTCTTC; cdr3_aa: CASSPRQPANEQFF
clone_size: -; v_call: TRBV6-5; j_call: TRBJ1-4; d_call: -; cdr3_nt: TGTGCCAGCAGTTCCGTACAGGGAGGGGAAAAACTGTTTTTT; cdr3_aa: CASSSVQGGEKLFF
clone_size: -; v_call: TRBV14; j_call: TRBJ1-1; d_call: -; cdr3_nt: TGTGCCAGCAGCCAAGAATACTGGAACACTGAAGCTTTCTTT; cdr3_aa: CASSQEYWNTEAFF
clone_size: -; v_call: TRBV28; j_call: TRBJ2-1; d_call: TRBD1; cdr3_nt: TGTGCCAGCAAATCCGGGACAGGGGTTGTGGATGAGCAGTTCTTC; cdr3_aa: CASKSGTGVVDEQFF
clone_size: -; v_call: TRBV7-2; j_call: TRBJ2-3; d_call: -; cdr3_nt: TGTGCCAGCAGCTTAGGGTTCCGCAGGGTAGTAGATACGCAGTATTTT; cdr3_aa: CASSLGFRRVVDTQYF
clone_size: -; v_call: TRBV11-2; j_call: TRBJ2-7; d_call: TRBD2; cdr3_nt: TGTGCCAGCAGCTTACTAGCGGGGCACTACGAGCAGTACTTC; cdr3_aa: CASSLLAGHYEQYF
clone_size: -; v_call: TRBV7-9; j_call: TRBJ2-7; d_call: TRBD1; cdr3_nt: TGTGCCAGCAGCCCGACAGGGGGATCCGAGCAGTACTTC; cdr3_aa: CASSPTGGSEQYF
clone_size: -; v_call: TRBV15; j_call: TRBJ2-7; d_call: -; cdr3_nt: TGTGCCACCAGCAGAGATACGTGGGAGTTGGACGAGCAGTACTTC; cdr3_aa: CATSRDTWELDEQYF
clone_size: -; v_call: TRBV19; j_call: TRBJ2-7; d_call: -; cdr3_nt: TGTGCCAGTAGGGGCGGGCGCAACACAGTTGAGCAGTACTTC; cdr3_aa: CASRGGRNTVEQYF
clone_size: -; v_call: TRBV10-2; j_call: TRBJ2-6; d_call: -; cdr3_nt: TGCGCCAGCAGTACAGGGAACATACTGGCTGGGGCCAACGTCCTGACTTTC; cdr3_aa: CASSTGNILAGANVLTF
clone_size: -; v_call: TRBV4-2; j_call: TRBJ1-5; d_call: -; cdr3_nt: TGTGCCAGCAGCCAAGGGTTCCAGGGTGGGTTTCAGCCCCAGCATTTT; cdr3_aa: CASSQGFQGGFQPQHF
clone_size: -; v_call: TRBV2; j_call: TRBJ1-3; d_call: -; cdr3_nt: TGTGCCAGCAGTGTTATCGACAGCTCTGGAAACACCATATATTTT; cdr3_aa: CASSVIDSSGNTIYF
clone_size: -; v_call: TRBV9; j_call: TRBJ2-5; d_call: TRBD1; cdr3_nt: TGTGCCAGCAGCTTTTCAACAGGGGGCGCGGAGACCCAGTACTTC; cdr3_aa: CASSFSTGGAETQYF
clone_size: -; v_call: TRBV7-9; j_call: TRBJ2-1; d_call: -; cdr3_nt: TGTGCCAGCAGCTTAGGATTAGAGAGATCGCGGGGCAATGAGCAGTTCTTC; cdr3_aa: CASSLGLERSRGNEQFF
clone_size: -; v_call: TRBV4-1; j_call: TRBJ2-7; d_call: -; cdr3_nt: TGCGCCAGCAGCCCTGGGCTCCAAAGAAACTCCTACGAGCAGTACTTC; cdr3_aa: CASSPGLQRNSYEQYF
clone_size: few; v_call: TRBV30; j_call: TRBJ2-7; d_call: TRBD2; cdr3_nt: TGTGCCTGGAGTGGTGCTAGCGGATACTCCTACGAGCAGTACTTC; cdr3_aa: CAWSGASGYSYEQYF
clone_size: few; v_call: TRBV5-1; j_call: TRBJ2-5; d_call: TRBD2; cdr3_nt: TGCGCCAGCAGCTTGAACCGGGGGGGTCGAGAGACCCAGTACTTC; cdr3_aa: CASSLNRGGRETQYF
clone_size: medium-sized; v_call: TRBV5-1; j_call: TRBJ2-7; d_call: TRBD1; cdr3_nt: TGCGCCAGCACCGGGACAGAGAGTTACGAGCAGTACTTC; cdr3_aa: CASTGTESYEQYF
clone_size: once; v_call: TRBV5-8; j_call: TRBJ1-4; d_call: TRBD1; cdr3_nt: TGTGCCAGCAAACCTGGGACAGTACCCTTTGCAACTAATGAAAAACTGTTTTTT; cdr3_aa: CASKPGTVPFATNEKLFF
clone_size: -; v_call: TRBV4-1; j_call: TRBJ1-1; d_call: -; cdr3_nt: TGCGCCAGCAGCCAAGGCGAGGGGGTCCTGCCTGAAGCTTTCTTT; cdr3_aa: CASSQGEGVLPEAFF
clone_size: few; v_call: TRBV2; j_call: TRBJ1-5; d_call: -; cdr3_nt: TGTGCCAGCAGGGAGATCGGCAATCAGCCCCAGCATTTT; cdr3_aa: CASREIGNQPQHF
clone_size: -; v_call: TRBV6-5; j_call: TRBJ1-1; d_call: -; cdr3_nt: TGTGCCAGCCGGGGGGGGGCAGCTATCAACACTGAAGCTTTCTTT; cdr3_aa: CASRGGAAINTEAFF
clone_size: once; v_call: TRBV12-5; j_call: TRBJ2-1; d_call: TRBD2; cdr3_nt: TGTGCTAGTGGTTTGGTACTAGGGCTAGCGGGGTCCAATGAGCAGTTCTTC; cdr3_aa: CASGLVLGLAGSNEQFF
clone_size: -; v_call: TRBV7-2; j_call: TRBJ2-7; d_call: TRBD2; cdr3_nt: TGTGCCAGCAGCTTAGAAGCGGGGTCCTACGAGCAGTACTTC; cdr3_aa: CASSLEAGSYEQYF
clone_size: -; v_call: TRBV21-1; j_call: TRBJ2-1; d_call: -; cdr3_nt: TGTGCCAGCAGGACTCCGGGACTAGCGGGGGGGAAGGGTGAGCAGTTCTTC; cdr3_aa: CASRTPGLAGGKGEQFF
clone_size: -; v_call: TRBV6-4; j_call: TRBJ2-1; d_call: TRBD2; cdr3_nt: TGTGCCAGCAGTGCTAGCGGGGTGAACAATGAGCAGTTCTTC; cdr3_aa: CASSASGVNNEQFF
clone_size: -; v_call: TRBV7-9; j_call: TRBJ2-7; d_call: -; cdr3_nt: TGTGCCAGCAGCCCGGGGGTGAGTCTTAAAGAGCAGTACTTC; cdr3_aa: CASSPGVSLKEQYF
clone_size: -; v_call: TRBV2; j_call: TRBJ1-6; d_call: TRBD1; cdr3_nt: TGTGCCAGCACGGGCAGGGGGTCGCTAACCTATAATTCACCCCTCCACTTT; cdr3_aa: CASTGRGSLTYNSPLHF
clone_size: -; v_call: TRBV7-8; j_call: TRBJ2-6; d_call: TRBD1; cdr3_nt: TGTGCCAGCAGCCAACAGGGGGCGGTGGGGGCCAACGTCCTGACTTTC; cdr3_aa: CASSQQGAVGANVLTF
clone_size: -; v_call: TRBV18; j_call: TRBJ2-5; d_call: -; cdr3_nt: TGTGCCAGCTCACCAACCGGAGAGACCCAGTACTTC; cdr3_aa: CASSPTGETQYF
clone_size: -; v_call: TRBV15; j_call: TRBJ2-3; d_call: TRBD2; cdr3_nt: TGTGCCACCAGCCAAGCGGGAGAGGCAGATACGCAGTATTTT; cdr3_aa: CATSQAGEADTQYF
clone_size: -; v_call: TRBV9; j_call: TRBJ2-3; d_call: TRBD2; cdr3_nt: TGTGCCAGCAGCGGGCCAGGACTAGCGGGGGGAGGGGATACGCAGTATTTT; cdr3_aa: CASSGPGLAGGGDTQYF
clone_size: -; v_call: TRBV2; j_call: TRBJ2-5; d_call: TRBD1; cdr3_nt: TGTGCCAGCAACGAGGGGGCAAAAGAGACCCAGTACTTC; cdr3_aa: CASNEGAKETQYF
clone_size: -; v_call: TRBV6-5; j_call: TRBJ1-1; d_call: TRBD1; cdr3_nt: TGTGCCAGCACCACCGACAGGGTAAGGGCGGGAGCTTTCTTT; cdr3_aa: CASTTDRVRAGAFF
clone_size: -; v_call: TRBV7-2; j_call: TRBJ2-7; d_call: TRBD2; cdr3_nt: TGTGCCAGCAGCTTAACCGGGACTAGCGGGGGGGCTGGCGAGCAGTACTTC; cdr3_aa: CASSLTGTSGGAGEQYF
clone_size: -; v_call: TRBV6-1; j_call: TRBJ1-1; d_call: -; cdr3_nt: TGTGCCAGCAGTGAAACTCGGGGGACTGAAGCTTTCTTT; cdr3_aa: CASSETRGTEAFF
clone_size: -; v_call: TRBV18; j_call: TRBJ2-1; d_call: TRBD2; cdr3_nt: TGTGCCAGCTCACCGGGACTAGCGGGGGGCGCGAACAATGAGCAGTTCTTC; cdr3_aa: CASSPGLAGGANNEQFF
clone_size: once; v_call: TRBV30; j_call: TRBJ2-7; d_call: -; cdr3_nt: TGTGCCTGGAGTGCCCTAAGGGGGGGCGAGCAGTACTTC; cdr3_aa: CAWSALRGGEQYF
clone_size: -; v_call: TRBV19; j_call: TRBJ1-6; d_call: TRBD1; cdr3_nt: TGTGCCAGTAGTATACAGGACAGGGACGGATCACCCCTCCACTTT; cdr3_aa: CASSIQDRDGSPLHF